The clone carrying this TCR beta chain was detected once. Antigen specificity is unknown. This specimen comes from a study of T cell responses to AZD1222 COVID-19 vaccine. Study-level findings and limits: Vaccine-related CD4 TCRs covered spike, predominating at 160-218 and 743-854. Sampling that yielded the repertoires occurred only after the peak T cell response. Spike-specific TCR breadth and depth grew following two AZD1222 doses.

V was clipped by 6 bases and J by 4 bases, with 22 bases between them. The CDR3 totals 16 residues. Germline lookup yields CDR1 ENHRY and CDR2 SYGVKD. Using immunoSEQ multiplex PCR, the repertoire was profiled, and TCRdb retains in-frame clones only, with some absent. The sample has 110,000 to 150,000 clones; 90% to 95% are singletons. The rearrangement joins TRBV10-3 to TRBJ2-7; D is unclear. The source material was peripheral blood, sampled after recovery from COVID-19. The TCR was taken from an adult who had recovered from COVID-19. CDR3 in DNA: TGTGCCATCAGCCATGGGGATGGGGTGTCGTCTTACGAGCAGTACTTC. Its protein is CAISHGDGVSSYEQYF.